The 29 T cell receptor beta chains in this list originate from one sample, sequenced in a study of CD8 T cells in Susac syndrome. With random hexamers, reverse transcription was performed on roughly 0.5 to 1 ug of RNA. TCRdb passed the immunoSEQ multiplex PCR reads through MiXCR, listing each CDR3 protein once. Of 150,000 to 200,000 distinct CDR3 sequences listed, around 95% are singletons. Sequencing input: CD4+ T cells from PBMCs. These receptors originate from a human donor in good health.

The chain links TRBV29-1 to TRBJ1-3; no firm D call. Looked up from germline, CDR1 is SQVTM and CDR2 is ANQGSEA. Trimming removed 5 bases at V and 4 bases at J, with 6 bases between. There are 11 residues in the CDR3. The CDR3 here is CSVSPGNTIYF. The CDR3 DNA reads TGCAGCGTTTCCCCAGGAAACACCATATATTTT.

This chain uses TRBV12-3 or TRBV12-4 with TRBJ1-6; D is unclear. V shed 6 bases and J shed 8 bases, with 17 bases lying between them. This CDR3 region has 15 residues. The CDR3 DNA is TGTGCCAGCAGCCCCCACGACGGTCTGGATTCACCCCTCCACTTT. Encoded protein: CASSPHDGLDSPLHF.

The chain joins TRBV4-2 to TRBJ1-2; 8 positions match TRBD1. Germline CDR1 reads LGHNA; CDR2 reads YNFKEQ. The CDR3 loop spans 16 amino acids. The junction had 8 bases not matched to a gene; V was cut back by 3 bases and J by 2 bases. The CDR3 loop reads CASSHPGQAINYGYTF. CDR3 sequence (DNA): TGTGCCAGCAGCCACCCGGGACAGGCGATAAACTATGGCTACACCTTC.

The rearrangement uses TRBV19 and TRBJ2-1; D might be TRBD2 (6 bases). Deletions cut 4 bases from V and 6 bases from J, with 19 bases between. This CDR3 has 16 residues. Germline-derived CDR1 and CDR2 are LNHDA and SQIVND (reference sequence). The DNA for the CDR3 is TGTGCCAGTAGTAAGCAGACTAGTCGGTTTGGCAATGAGCAGTTCTTC. Amino acids: CASSKQTSRFGNEQFF. Complete variable domain (other parts from reference TRBV19 and TRBJ2-1): DGGITQSPKYLFRKEGQNVTLSCEQNLNHDAMYWYRQDPGQGLRLIYYSQIVNDFQKGDIAEGYSVSREKKESFPLTVTSAQKNPTAFYLCASSKQTSRFGNEQFFGPGTRLTVL.

J is TRBJ1-2 and V is TRBV7-8; possibly TRBD1 for D (5 bases). With 2 bases removed from V and 6 bases from J, the gap between germline ends came to 13 bases. Per germline, CDR1 SGHVS and CDR2 FQNEAQ. This CDR3 contains 14 residues. CDR3 residues: CASSLNSREDGYTF. The CDR3 DNA is TGTGCCAGCAGCTTAAATTCCAGGGAGGATGGCTACACCTTC. Full variable domain (missing parts from reference TRBV7-8 and TRBJ1-2): GAGVSQSPRYKVAKRGQDVALRCDPISGHVSLFWYQQALGQGPEFLTYFQNEAQLDKSGLPSDRFFAERPEGSVSTLKIQRTQQEDSAVYLCASSLNSREDGYTFGSGTRLTVV.

The CDR3 DNA reads TGTGCCGGTACATCGAACACCGGGGAGCTGTTTTTT. Its translation is CAGTSNTGELFF. The chain employs TRBV6-1 and TRBJ2-2; no definite D call. V gave up 11 bases and J gave up 0 bases, with 7 bases separating them. Germline V gene data show CDR1 as MNHNS and CDR2 as SASEGT. CDR3 length: 12 residues.

The chain employs TRBV12-5 and TRBJ1-2; D ambiguous. This CDR3 contains 14 residues. Germline V gene sequence: CDR1 LGHNT, CDR2 FRNRAP. V lost 0 bases, J lost 3 bases, and 8 bases lay in between. This CDR3 reads CASGLVPADYGYTF. CDR3 DNA sequence: TGTGCTAGTGGTTTGGTACCGGCGGACTATGGCTACACCTTC.

The chain is built from TRBV13 and TRBJ2-3, with 8 nucleotides matching TRBD2. Trimming removed 4 bases from V and 5 bases from J; junction bases left unmatched: 17. CDR3 length: 18 amino acids. The germline V gene has CDR1 PRHDT and CDR2 FYEKMQ (reference sequence). The CDR3 DNA reads as TGTGCCAGCAGCTCACCTAACCCCCTAATAGCGGGGCGAGATACGCAGTATTTT. Its protein product is CASSSPNPLIAGRDTQYF.

This clonotype came up a few times. J is TRBJ2-7 and V is TRBV7-2, with D possibly called TRBD1 or TRBD2 (5 bases each). V was trimmed by 3 bases and J by 2 bases, leaving 11 bases between them. Germline V lookup: CDR1 SGHTA, CDR2 FQGNSA. The CDR3 sequence is 14 residues long. The CDR3 DNA sequence: TGTGCCAGCAGCTTCGCCCAGGGACCCTACGAGCAGTACTTC. Encoded protein: CASSFAQGPYEQYF.

The V call is TRBV12-3 or TRBV12-4, the J call TRBJ1-6, with a weak D call TRBD1 (5 bases). The CDR3 runs to 14 residues. V was clipped by 7 bases and J by 9 bases, with 16 bases between them. DNA for the CDR3: TGTGCCAGCACCCAAAGGGGAGCCCCTTCACCCCTCCACTTT. Amino acid sequence: CASTQRGAPSPLHF.

The chain employs TRBV20-1 and TRBJ2-5; a possible D gene is TRBD2 (5 bases). The CDR3 loop spans 13 amino acids. Trimming left V 2 bases short and J 7 bases short, with 14 bases between. CDR1 is DFQATT, CDR2 SNEGSKA, per germline (reference sequence). The CDR3 protein is CSARPPNRGTQYF. CDR3 sequence (DNA): TGCAGTGCTAGACCCCCGAATCGGGGGACCCAGTACTTC.

The V and J genes are TRBV20-1 and TRBJ1-2, with TRBD1 matching 12 bases. Trimming cost V 4 bases and J 4 bases; bases outside gene matches: 4. CDR3 size: 14 residues. From germline, CDR1 is DFQATT and CDR2 SNEGSKA (reference sequence). CDR3 residues: CSATGTGGAYGYTF. The CDR3 coding sequence is TGCAGTGCTACTGGGACAGGGGGCGCCTATGGCTACACCTTC.

The J gene is TRBJ1-6, the V gene TRBV3-1; no firm D call. Germline CDR1 LGHDT, CDR2 YNNKEL (reference sequence). This CDR3 is 14 amino acids long. V was cut by 1 base and J by 6 bases, with 7 bases left in between. The chain's CDR3 is CASSQGPFNSPLHF. As DNA, the CDR3 is TGTGCCAGCAGCCAAGGGCCTTTTAATTCACCCCTCCACTTT.

Worth noting for this clonotype: Here the CDR3 omits its conserved ending phenylalanine or tryptophan, so a read error is the likely source. The chain is built from TRBV20-1 and TRBJ2-5, with 9 bases lining up with TRBD2. Germline-derived CDR1 and CDR2 are DFQATT and SNEGSKA (reference sequence). The CDR3 spans 15 residues. Trimming removed 0 bases from V and 4 bases from J; junction bases left unmatched: 6. The CDR3 DNA sequence: TGCAGTGCTAGAGAGGTGCGGGGGGGCAGAGAGACCCAGTACTGC. Translation: CSAREVRGGRETQYC.

This chain links TRBV20-1 with TRBJ1-6; D uncertain. Germline CDR1 DFQATT, CDR2 SNEGSKA (reference sequence). The CDR3 has 13 residues. Trimming pared 3 bases from V and 8 bases from J, leaving 11 bases between. Written as DNA, the CDR3 is TGCAGTGCTAGGGCAGGACGGGATTCACCCCTCCACTTT. This codes for CSARAGRDSPLHF.

This chain uses TRBV9 with TRBJ1-5; D is unclear. Germline values: CDR1 SGDLS, CDR2 YYNGEE. Trimming removed 0 bases at V and 3 bases at J, with 10 bases between. This CDR3 is built from 15 residues. This CDR3 reads CASSVGGENNQPQHF. CDR3 nucleotide sequence: TGTGCCAGCAGCGTAGGCGGGGAAAACAATCAGCCCCAGCATTTT.

The chain couples TRBV2 to TRBJ1-6, with a tentative D call TRBD1 (5 bases). V shed 4 bases and J shed 9 bases, with 19 bases lying between them. The CDR3 contains 16 residues. From germline, CDR1 is SNHLY and CDR2 FYNNEI. CDR3 nucleotides: TGTGCCAGCAGTGCAAGCGGGACCCAACCCAGTTCACCCCTCCACTTT. Translating it yields CASSASGTQPSSPLHF.

The genes are TRBV11-3 and TRBJ1-2; TRBD1 might be the D (6 bases). Trimming left V 0 bases short and J 0 bases short, with 14 bases between. Per germline, CDR1 SGHNT and CDR2 YENEEA. The CDR3 runs 17 residues. The CDR3 loop is CASSLDLSGVSNYGYTF. Here the CDR3 DNA reads TGTGCCAGCAGCTTAGATCTTTCAGGGGTCTCTAACTATGGCTACACCTTC.

The chain has TRBV7-2 and TRBJ2-5; possible D gene TRBD1, 5 bases. The CDR3 is made up of 15 amino acids. V was pared by 5 bases and J by 5 bases, with 18 bases between. In germline, CDR1 is SGHTA, CDR2 FQGNSA. CDR3 DNA sequence: TGTGCCAGCAGCCCACAGGTTCTCCACTCGGAGACCCAGTACTTC. Amino acid sequence: CASSPQVLHSETQYF.

The chain joins TRBV12-5 to TRBJ1-2, with D maybe TRBD1 (6 bases). The CDR3 has 12 amino acids. From germline, CDR1 is LGHNT and CDR2 FRNRAP. With 6 bases removed from V and 5 bases from J, the gap between germline ends came to 10 bases. The CDR3 protein is CASGRDTYGYTF. Written as DNA, the CDR3 is TGTGCTAGTGGCCGGGACACATATGGCTACACCTTC. Looking up the rest from reference TRBV12-5 and TRBJ1-2 gives the full variable domain: DARVTQTPRHKVTEMGQEVTMRCQPILGHNTVFWYRQTMMQGLELLAYFRNRAPLDDSGMPKDRFSAEMPDATLATLKIQPSEPRDSAVYFCASGRDTYGYTFGSGTRLTVV.

The chain employs TRBV18 and TRBJ2-7; D may be TRBD1 or TRBD2 (5 bases each). V was shortened by 3 bases and J by 1 base, with 13 bases between the two germline ends. CDR3 length: 15 amino acids. The germline CDR1 and CDR2 sequences are KGHSH and LQKENI. CDR3 residues: CASSPFGAWSYEQYF. For the CDR3, the DNA is TGTGCCAGCTCACCTTTCGGGGCCTGGTCCTACGAGCAGTACTTC.

The V gene is TRBV14, the J gene TRBJ2-1; the match to TRBD2 covers 8 bases. This CDR3 contains 14 residues. V gave up 10 bases and J gave up 2 bases; unmatched junction bases: 7. Germline V gives CDR1 SGHDN, CDR2 FVKESK. This chain's CDR3 is CATGTGLAYNEQFF. CDR3 nucleotides: TGTGCCACCGGAACGGGACTAGCCTACAATGAGCAGTTCTTC.

The V call is TRBV27, the J call TRBJ1-1, with D uncertain. The V and J ends lost 7 bases and 2 bases respectively, with 11 bases between them. This CDR3 comprises 13 residues. Germline values: CDR1 MNHEY, CDR2 SMNVEV (reference sequence). This chain's CDR3 is CASTPGPNTEAFF. DNA for the CDR3: TGTGCCAGCACCCCAGGCCCTAACACTGAAGCTTTCTTT.

This sequence joins TRBV7-9 and TRBJ2-3; D ambiguous. CDR3 length equals 17 residues. The germline gives CDR1 SEHNR, CDR2 FQNEAQ (reference sequence). Trimming took 1 base from V and 4 from J, leaving 18 bases between them. CDR3 nucleotide sequence: TGTGCCAGCAGCTTAGGGTTGGTCTTTAAGGGCGCAGATACGCAGTATTTT. Translating it yields CASSLGLVFKGADTQYF. Supplemented by reference TRBV7-9 and TRBJ2-3, the full variable domain reads DTGVSQNPRHKITKRGQNVTFRCDPISEHNRLYWYRQTLGQGPEFLTYFQNEAQLEKSRLLSDRFSAERPKGSFSTLEIQRTEQGDSAMYLCASSLGLVFKGADTQYFGPGTRLTVL.

The V call is TRBV6-2 or TRBV6-3, the J call TRBJ1-1, with 9 bases matching TRBD1. The CDR3 is made up of 16 amino acids. Germline V gene sequence: CDR1 MNHEY, CDR2 SVGEGT. Trimming cost V 1 base and J 1 base; bases outside gene matches: 4. The CDR3 sequence: CASSYWDREGNTEAFF. The CDR3 coding sequence is TGTGCCAGCAGTTACTGGGACAGGGAGGGGAACACTGAAGCTTTCTTT.

This rearrangement joins TRBV7-8 to TRBJ1-1; TRBD1 matches at 9 bases. This CDR3 is 15 amino acids long. Germline trimming cut 5 bases from V and 4 bases from J; bases unmatched to any gene: 8. CDR1 and CDR2 (germline): SGHVS, FQNEAQ. The CDR3, as DNA: TGTGCCAGCAGCCTTAAACAGGGGGCGAGCACTGAAGCTTTCTTT. It codes for CASSLKQGASTEAFF.

This chain connects TRBV5-4 to TRBJ1-2; possible D gene TRBD1, 5 bases. The CDR3 is 13 residues long. The germline V and J ends were trimmed by 3 bases and 7 bases, with 13 bases remaining between them. Germline V CDR1 and CDR2: SGHNT, YYREEE (reference sequence). CDR3 region: CASSYPFGGGYTF. CDR3 bases: TGTGCCAGCAGCTACCCATTCGGGGGTGGCTACACCTTC.

V and J are TRBV14 and TRBJ2-3, with TRBD2 identical over 11 bases. V shed 4 bases and J 5 bases; nucleotides not matched to a gene: 8. This CDR3 has 16 residues. Looked up from germline, CDR1 is SGHDN and CDR2 is FVKESK. CDR3 DNA sequence: TGTGCCAGCAGCCCCCTTAGCGGGGGGGCCGTAGATACGCAGTATTTT. Its protein product is CASSPLSGGAVDTQYF.

The chain has TRBV3-1 and TRBJ2-1; D is unresolved. This CDR3 is built from 15 residues. Trimming left V 1 base short and J 9 bases short, with 16 bases between. Germline loops: CDR1 LGHDT, CDR2 YNNKEL (reference sequence). CDR3 bases: TGTGCCAGCAGCCAAGGATACCATAGGACCGGTGAGCAGTTCTTC. Amino acid sequence: CASSQGYHRTGEQFF.